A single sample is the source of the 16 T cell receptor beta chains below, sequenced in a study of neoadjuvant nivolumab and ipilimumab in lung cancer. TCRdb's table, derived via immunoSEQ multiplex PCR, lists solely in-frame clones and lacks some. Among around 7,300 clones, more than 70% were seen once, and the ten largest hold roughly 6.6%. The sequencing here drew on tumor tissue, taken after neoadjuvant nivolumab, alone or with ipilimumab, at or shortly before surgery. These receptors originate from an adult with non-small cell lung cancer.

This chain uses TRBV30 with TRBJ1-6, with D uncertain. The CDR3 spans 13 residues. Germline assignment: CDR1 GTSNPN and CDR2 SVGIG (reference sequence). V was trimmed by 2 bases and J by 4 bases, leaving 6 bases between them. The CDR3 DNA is TGTGCCTGGAGTCTAGGATATAATTCACCCCTCCACTTT. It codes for CAWSLGYNSPLHF.

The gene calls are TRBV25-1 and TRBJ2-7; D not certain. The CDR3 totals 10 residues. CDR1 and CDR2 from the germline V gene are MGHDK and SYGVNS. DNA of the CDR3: TGTGTCCCTAGGGCCTACGAGCAGTACTTC. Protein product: CVPRAYEQYF.

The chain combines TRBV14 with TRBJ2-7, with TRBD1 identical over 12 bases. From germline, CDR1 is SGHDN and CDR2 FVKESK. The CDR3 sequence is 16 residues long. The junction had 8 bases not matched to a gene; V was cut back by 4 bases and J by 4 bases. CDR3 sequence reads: CASSLLRDRGQYEQYF. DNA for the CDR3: TGTGCCAGCAGCCTTCTCCGGGACAGGGGGCAATACGAGCAGTACTTC.

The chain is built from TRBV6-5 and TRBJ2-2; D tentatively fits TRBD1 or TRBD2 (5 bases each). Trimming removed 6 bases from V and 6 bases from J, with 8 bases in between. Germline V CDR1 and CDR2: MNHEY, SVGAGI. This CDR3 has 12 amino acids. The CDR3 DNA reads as TGTGCCAGCAGCAGGGAGTCCGGGGAGCTGTTTTTT. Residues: CASSRESGELFF.

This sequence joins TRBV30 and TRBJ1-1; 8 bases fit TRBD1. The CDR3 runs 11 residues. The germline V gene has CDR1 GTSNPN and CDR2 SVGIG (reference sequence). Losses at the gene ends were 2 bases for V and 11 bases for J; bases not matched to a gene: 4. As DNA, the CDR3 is TGTGCCTGGAGTCGGACAGGGTTTGCTTTCTTT. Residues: CAWSRTGFAFF.

The CDR3 coding sequence is TGTGCCATCAAGGGGATAGACAGGAACACTGAAGCTTTCTTT. Protein sequence: CAIKGIDRNTEAFF. The chain carries TRBV10-3 and TRBJ1-1; a weak D match, TRBD1 (5 bases). The ends were cut back, 7 bases at V and 1 base at J, with 13 bases in the middle. This CDR3 has 14 amino acids. Germline CDR1 ENHRY, CDR2 SYGVKD.

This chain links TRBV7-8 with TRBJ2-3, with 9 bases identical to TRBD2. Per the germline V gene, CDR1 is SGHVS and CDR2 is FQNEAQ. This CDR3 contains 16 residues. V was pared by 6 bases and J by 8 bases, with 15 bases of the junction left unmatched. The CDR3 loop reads CASRYKGTSKWGTQYF. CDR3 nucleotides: TGTGCCAGCAGATATAAAGGGACTAGCAAATGGGGTACGCAGTATTTT.

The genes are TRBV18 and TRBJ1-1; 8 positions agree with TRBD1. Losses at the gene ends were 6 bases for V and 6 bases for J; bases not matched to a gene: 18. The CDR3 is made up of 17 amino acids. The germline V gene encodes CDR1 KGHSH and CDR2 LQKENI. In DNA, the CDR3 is TGTGCCAGCTCCCATGGGGCAGGGGGCGGGATCGTCTCTGAAGCTTTCTTT. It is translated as CASSHGAGGGIVSEAFF.

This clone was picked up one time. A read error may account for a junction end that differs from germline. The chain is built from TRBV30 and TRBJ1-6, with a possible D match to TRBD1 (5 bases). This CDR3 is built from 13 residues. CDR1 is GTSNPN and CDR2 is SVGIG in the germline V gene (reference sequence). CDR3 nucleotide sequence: TGTGCCTGGAGAAGGGACTATATTTCACCCCTCCACTTT. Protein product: CAWRRDYISPLHF.

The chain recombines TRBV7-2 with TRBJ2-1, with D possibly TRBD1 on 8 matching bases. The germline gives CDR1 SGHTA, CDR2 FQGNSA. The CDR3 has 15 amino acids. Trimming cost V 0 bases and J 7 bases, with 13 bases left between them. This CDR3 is CASSLADRGGNEQFF. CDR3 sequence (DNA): TGTGCCAGCAGCTTAGCCGACAGGGGAGGGAATGAGCAGTTCTTC.

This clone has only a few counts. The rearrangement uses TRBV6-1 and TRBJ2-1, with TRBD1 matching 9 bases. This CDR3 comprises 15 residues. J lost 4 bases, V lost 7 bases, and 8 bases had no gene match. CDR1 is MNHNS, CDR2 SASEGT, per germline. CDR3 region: CASISGTGRYNEQFF. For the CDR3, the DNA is TGTGCCAGCATCTCCGGGACAGGGAGGTACAATGAGCAGTTCTTC.

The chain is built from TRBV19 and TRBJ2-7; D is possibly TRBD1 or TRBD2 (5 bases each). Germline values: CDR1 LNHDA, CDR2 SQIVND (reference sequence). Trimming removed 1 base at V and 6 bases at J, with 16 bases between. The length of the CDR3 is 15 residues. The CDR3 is CASSIAGSRDPEQYF. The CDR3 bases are TGTGCCAGTAGTATAGCGGGATCCCGGGACCCCGAGCAGTACTTC. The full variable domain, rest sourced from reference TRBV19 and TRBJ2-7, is DGGITQSPKYLFRKEGQNVTLSCEQNLNHDAMYWYRQDPGQGLRLIYYSQIVNDFQKGDIAEGYSVSREKKESFPLTVTSAQKNPTAFYLCASSIAGSRDPEQYFGPGTRLTVT.

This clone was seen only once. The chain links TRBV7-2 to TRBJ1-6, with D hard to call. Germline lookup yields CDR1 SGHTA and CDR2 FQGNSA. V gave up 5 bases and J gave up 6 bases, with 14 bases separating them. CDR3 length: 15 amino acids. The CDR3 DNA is TGTGCCAGCAGCCCTGGTCCATTCGGTAATTCACCCCTCCACTTT. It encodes CASSPGPFGNSPLHF.

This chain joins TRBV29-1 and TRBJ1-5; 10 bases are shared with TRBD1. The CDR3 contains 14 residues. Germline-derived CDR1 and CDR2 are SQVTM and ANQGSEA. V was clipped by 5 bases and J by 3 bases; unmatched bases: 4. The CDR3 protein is CSVRDRGSNQPQHF. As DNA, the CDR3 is TGCAGCGTTCGGGACAGGGGATCCAATCAGCCCCAGCATTTT.

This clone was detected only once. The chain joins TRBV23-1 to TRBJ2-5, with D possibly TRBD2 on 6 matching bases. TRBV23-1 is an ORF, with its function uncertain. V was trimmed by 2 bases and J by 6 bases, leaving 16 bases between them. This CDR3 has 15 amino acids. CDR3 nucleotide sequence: TGCGCCAGCAGTCAACCTGGGGGGACTTCTAAGACCCAGTACTTC. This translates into CASSQPGGTSKTQYF.

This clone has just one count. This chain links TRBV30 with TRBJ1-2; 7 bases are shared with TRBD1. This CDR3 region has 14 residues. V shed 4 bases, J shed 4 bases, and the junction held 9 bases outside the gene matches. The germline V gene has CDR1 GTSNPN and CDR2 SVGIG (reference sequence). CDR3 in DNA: TGTGCCTGGACCCTGACAGGGCTTGGCTATGGCTACACCTTC. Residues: CAWTLTGLGYGYTF.